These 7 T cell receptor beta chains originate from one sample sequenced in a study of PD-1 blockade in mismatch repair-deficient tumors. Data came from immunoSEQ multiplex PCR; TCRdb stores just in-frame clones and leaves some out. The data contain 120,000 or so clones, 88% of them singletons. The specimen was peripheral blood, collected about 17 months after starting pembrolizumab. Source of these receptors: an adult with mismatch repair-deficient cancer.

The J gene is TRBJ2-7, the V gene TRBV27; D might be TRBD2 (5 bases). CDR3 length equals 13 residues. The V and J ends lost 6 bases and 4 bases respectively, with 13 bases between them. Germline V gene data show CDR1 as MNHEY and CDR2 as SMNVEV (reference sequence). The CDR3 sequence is CASRQAWEYEQYF. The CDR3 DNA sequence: TGTGCCAGCAGGCAGGCCTGGGAGTACGAGCAGTACTTC.

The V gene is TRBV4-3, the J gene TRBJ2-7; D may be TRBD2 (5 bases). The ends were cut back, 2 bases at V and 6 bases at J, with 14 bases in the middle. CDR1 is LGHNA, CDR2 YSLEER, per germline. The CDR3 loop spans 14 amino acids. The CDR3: CASSQRTLTTEQYF. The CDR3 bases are TGCGCCAGCAGCCAACGGACTCTCACTACCGAGCAGTACTTC.

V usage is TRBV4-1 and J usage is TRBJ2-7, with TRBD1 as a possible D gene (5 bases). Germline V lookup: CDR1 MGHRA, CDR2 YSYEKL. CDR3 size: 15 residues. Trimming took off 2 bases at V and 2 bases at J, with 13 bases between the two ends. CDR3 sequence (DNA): TGCGCCAGCAGCCAAACGCCGCTAGGGGCCTACGAGCAGTACTTC. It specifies CASSQTPLGAYEQYF.

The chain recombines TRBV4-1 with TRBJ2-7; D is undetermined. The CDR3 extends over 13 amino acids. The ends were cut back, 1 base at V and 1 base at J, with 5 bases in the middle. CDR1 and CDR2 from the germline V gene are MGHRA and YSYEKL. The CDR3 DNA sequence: TGCGCCAGCAGCCAAGTAGGGTCCTACGAGCAGTACTTC. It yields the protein CASSQVGSYEQYF.

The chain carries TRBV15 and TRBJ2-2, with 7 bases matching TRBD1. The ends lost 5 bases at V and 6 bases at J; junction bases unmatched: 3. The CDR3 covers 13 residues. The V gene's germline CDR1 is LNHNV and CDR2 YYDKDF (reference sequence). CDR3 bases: TGTGCCACCAGCCGCGACAGGGCCGGGGAGCTGTTTTTT. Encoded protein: CATSRDRAGELFF. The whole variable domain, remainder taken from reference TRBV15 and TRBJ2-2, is DAMVIQNPRYQVTQFGKPVTLSCSQTLNHNVMYWYQQKSSQAPKLLFHYYDKDFNNEADTPDNFQSRRPNTSFCFLDIRSPGLGDTAMYLCATSRDRAGELFFGEGSRLTVL.

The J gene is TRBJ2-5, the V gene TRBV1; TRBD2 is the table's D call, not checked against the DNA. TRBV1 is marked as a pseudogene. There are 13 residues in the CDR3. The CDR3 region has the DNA TGCACCAGCAGCCAAGATAGCGGGGAGACCCAGTACTTC. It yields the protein CTSSQDSGETQYF.

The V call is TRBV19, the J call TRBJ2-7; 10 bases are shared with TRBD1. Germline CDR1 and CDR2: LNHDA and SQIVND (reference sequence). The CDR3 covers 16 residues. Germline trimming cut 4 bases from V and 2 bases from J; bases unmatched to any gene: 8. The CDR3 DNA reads TGTGCCAGTAGTAAGGAGACAGGGGGCGCGCCCTACGAGCAGTACTTC. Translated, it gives CASSKETGGAPYEQYF.